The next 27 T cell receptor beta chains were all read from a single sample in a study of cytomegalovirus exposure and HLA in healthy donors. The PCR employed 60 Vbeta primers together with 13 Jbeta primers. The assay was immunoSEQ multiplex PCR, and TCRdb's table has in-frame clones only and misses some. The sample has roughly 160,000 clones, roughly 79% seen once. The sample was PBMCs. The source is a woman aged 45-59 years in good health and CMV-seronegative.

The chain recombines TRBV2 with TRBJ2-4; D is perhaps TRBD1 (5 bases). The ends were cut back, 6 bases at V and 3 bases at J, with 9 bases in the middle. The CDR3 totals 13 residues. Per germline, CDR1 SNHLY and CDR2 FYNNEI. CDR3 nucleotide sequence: TGTGCCAGCAGGCGGCAGGGCAAAAACATTCAGTACTTC. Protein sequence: CASRRQGKNIQYF.

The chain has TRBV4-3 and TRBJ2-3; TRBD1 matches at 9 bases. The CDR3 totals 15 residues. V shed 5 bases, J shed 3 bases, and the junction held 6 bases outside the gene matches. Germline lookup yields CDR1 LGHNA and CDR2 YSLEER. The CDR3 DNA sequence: TGCGCCAGCAGCGACACAGGGGGCGCAACAGATACGCAGTATTTT. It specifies CASSDTGGATDTQYF.

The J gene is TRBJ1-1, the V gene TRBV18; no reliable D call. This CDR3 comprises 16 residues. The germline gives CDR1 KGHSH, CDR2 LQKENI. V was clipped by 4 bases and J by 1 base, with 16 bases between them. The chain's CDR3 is CASSLIAARSNTEAFF. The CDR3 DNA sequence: TGTGCCAGCTCACTCATTGCGGCGAGATCGAACACTGAAGCTTTCTTT.

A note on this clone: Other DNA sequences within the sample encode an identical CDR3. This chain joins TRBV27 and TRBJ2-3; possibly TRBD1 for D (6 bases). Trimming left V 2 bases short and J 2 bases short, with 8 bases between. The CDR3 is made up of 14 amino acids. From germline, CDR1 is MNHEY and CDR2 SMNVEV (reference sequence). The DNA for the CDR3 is TGTGCCAGCAGTTTAAGGGGGTCCACAGATACGCAGTATTTT. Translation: CASSLRGSTDTQYF.

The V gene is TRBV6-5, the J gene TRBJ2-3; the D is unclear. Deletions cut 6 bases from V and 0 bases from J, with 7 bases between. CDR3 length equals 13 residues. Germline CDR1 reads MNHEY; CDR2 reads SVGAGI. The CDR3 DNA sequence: TGTGCCAGCAGCGGTCTTAGCACAGATACGCAGTATTTT. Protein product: CASSGLSTDTQYF.

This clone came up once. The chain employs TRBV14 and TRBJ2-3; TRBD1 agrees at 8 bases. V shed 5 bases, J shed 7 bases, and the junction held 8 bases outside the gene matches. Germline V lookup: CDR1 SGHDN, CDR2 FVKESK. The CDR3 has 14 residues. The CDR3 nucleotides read TGTGCCAGCAGCTCATGGACAGGGAGGAATACGCAGTATTTT. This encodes CASSSWTGRNTQYF.

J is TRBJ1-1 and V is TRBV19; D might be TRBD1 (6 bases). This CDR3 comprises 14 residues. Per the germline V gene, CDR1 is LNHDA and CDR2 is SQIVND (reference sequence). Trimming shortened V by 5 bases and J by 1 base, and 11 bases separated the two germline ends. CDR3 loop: CASSPRDTNTEAFF. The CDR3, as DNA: TGTGCCAGTAGTCCCCGGGACACGAACACTGAAGCTTTCTTT. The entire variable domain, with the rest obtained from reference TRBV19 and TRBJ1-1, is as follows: DGGITQSPKYLFRKEGQNVTLSCEQNLNHDAMYWYRQDPGQGLRLIYYSQIVNDFQKGDIAEGYSVSREKKESFPLTVTSAQKNPTAFYLCASSPRDTNTEAFFGQGTRLTVV.

CDR3 sequence: CASSLSRRGGSDTQYF. CDR3 coding DNA: TGTGCCAGCAGCTTGAGTCGACGGGGGGGCTCGGATACGCAGTATTTT. This sequence joins TRBV5-6 and TRBJ2-3; TRBD2 matches 8 bases. The V and J ends lost 1 base and 6 bases, in that order; junction bases with no gene match: 10. This CDR3 region has 16 residues. In germline, CDR1 is SGHDT, CDR2 YYEEEE.

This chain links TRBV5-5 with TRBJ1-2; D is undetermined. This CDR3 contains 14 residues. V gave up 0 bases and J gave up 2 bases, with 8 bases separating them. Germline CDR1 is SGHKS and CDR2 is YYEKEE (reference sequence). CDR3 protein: CASSLGRLNYGYTF. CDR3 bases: TGTGCCAGCAGCTTGGGCCGACTCAACTATGGCTACACCTTC. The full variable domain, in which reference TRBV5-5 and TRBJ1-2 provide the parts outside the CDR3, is DAGVTQSPTHLIKTRGQQVTLRCSPISGHKSVSWYQQVLGQGPQFIFQYYEKEERGRGNFPDRFSARQFPNYSSELNVNALLLGDSALYLCASSLGRLNYGYTFGSGTRLTVV.

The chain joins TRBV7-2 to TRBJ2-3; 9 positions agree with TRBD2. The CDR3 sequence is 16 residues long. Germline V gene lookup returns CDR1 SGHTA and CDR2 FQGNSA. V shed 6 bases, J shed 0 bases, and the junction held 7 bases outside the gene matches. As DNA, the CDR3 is TGTGCCAGCAGACGCCTAGCGGGGCCTAGCACAGATACGCAGTATTTT. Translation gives CASRRLAGPSTDTQYF.

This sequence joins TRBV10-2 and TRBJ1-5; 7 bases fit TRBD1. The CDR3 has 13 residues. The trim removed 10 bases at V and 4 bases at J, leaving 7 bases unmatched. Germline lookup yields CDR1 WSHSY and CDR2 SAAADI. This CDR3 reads CATSGQINQPQHF. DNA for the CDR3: TGCGCCACCTCGGGACAGATAAATCAGCCCCAGCATTTT.

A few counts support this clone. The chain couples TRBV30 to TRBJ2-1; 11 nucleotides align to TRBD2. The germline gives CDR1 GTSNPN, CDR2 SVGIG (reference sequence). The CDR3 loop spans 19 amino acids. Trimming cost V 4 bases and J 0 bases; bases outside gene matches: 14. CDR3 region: CAWTPGLAEKWGSYNEQFF. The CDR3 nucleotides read TGTGCCTGGACCCCGGGACTAGCGGAGAAGTGGGGCTCCTACAATGAGCAGTTCTTC.

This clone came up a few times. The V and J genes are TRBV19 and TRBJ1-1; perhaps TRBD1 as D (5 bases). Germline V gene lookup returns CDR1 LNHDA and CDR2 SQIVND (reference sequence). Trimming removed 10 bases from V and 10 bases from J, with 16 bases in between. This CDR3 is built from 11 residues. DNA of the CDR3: TGTGCCACCTCGGGTACAAGGGGAGCTTTCTTT. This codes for CATSGTRGAFF.

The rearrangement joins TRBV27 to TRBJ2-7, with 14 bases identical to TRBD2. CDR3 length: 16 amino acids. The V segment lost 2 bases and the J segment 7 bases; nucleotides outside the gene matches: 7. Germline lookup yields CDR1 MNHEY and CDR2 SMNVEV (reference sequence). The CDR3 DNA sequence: TGTGCCAGCAGTTTAGGACTAGCGGGAGGATTGGGAGAGCAGTACTTC. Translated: CASSLGLAGGLGEQYF.

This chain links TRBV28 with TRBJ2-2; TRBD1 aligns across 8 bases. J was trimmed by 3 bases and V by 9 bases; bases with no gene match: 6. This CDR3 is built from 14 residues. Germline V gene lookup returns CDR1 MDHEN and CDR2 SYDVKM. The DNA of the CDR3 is TGTGCCAGTATCAGGGGGCCTTACACCGGGGAGCTGTTTTTT. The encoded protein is CASIRGPYTGELFF.

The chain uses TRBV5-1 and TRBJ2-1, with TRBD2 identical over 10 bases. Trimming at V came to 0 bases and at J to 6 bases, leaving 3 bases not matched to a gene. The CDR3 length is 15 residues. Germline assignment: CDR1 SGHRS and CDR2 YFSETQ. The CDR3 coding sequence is TGCGCCAGCAGCTTGGCTAGCGGGGGCCTCAATGAGCAGTTCTTC. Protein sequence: CASSLASGGLNEQFF. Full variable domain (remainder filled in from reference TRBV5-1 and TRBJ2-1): KAGVTQTPRYLIKTRGQQVTLSCSPISGHRSVSWYQQTPGQGLQFLFEYFSETQRNKGNFPGRFSGRQFSNSRSEMNVSTLELGDSALYLCASSLASGGLNEQFFGPGTRLTVL.

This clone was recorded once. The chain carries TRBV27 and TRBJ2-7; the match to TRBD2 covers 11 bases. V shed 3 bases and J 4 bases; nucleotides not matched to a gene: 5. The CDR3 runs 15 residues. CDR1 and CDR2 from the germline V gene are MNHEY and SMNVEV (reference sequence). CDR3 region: CASSFRGTSGYEQYF. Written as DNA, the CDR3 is TGTGCCAGCAGTTTTCGGGGGACTAGCGGATACGAGCAGTACTTC.

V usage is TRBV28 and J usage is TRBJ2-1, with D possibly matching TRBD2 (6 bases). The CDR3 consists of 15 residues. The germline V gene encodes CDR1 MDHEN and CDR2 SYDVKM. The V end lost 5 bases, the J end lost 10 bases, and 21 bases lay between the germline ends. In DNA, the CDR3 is TGTGCCAGCAGTGCCACTAGTGGGGGGACCATAGAGCAGTTCTTC. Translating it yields CASSATSGGTIEQFF.

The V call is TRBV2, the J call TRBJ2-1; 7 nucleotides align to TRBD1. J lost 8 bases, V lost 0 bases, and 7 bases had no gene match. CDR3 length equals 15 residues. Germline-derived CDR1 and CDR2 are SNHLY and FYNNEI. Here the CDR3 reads CASSEALQGLDEQFF. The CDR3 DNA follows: TGTGCCAGCAGTGAAGCGTTACAGGGGTTGGATGAGCAGTTCTTC. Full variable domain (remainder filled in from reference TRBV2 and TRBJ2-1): EPEVTQTPSHQVTQMGQEVILRCVPISNHLYFYWYRQILGQKVEFLVSFYNNEISEKSEIFDDQFSVERPDGSNFTLKIRSTKLEDSAMYFCASSEALQGLDEQFFGPGTRLTVL.

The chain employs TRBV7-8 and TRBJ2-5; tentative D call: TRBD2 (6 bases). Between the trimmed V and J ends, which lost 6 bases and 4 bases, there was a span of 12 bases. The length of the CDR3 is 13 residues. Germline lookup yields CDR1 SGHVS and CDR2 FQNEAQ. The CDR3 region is CASRLGGGETQYF. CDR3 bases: TGTGCCAGCAGGCTGGGAGGCGGAGAGACCCAGTACTTC.

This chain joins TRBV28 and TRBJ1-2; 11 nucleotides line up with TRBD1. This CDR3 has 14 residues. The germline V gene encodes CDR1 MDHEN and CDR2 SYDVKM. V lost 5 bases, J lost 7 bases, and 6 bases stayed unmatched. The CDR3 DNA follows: TGTGCCAGCAGTGGCGGACAGGGGGCTGTTGGCTACACCTTC. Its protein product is CASSGGQGAVGYTF.

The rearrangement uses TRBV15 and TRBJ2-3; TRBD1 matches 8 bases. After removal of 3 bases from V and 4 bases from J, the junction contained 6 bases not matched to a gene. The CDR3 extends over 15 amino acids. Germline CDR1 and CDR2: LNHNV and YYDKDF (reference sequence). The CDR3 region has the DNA TGTGCCACCAGCAGGGGGACAGGTTTATCAGATACGCAGTATTTT. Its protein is CATSRGTGLSDTQYF.

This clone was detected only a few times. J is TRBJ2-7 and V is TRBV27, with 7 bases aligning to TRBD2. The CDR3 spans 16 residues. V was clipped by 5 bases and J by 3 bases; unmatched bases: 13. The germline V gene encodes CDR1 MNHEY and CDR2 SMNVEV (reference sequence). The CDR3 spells CASSLKPGTGGYEQYF. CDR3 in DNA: TGTGCCAGCAGTCTAAAACCCGGGACGGGAGGCTACGAGCAGTACTTC.

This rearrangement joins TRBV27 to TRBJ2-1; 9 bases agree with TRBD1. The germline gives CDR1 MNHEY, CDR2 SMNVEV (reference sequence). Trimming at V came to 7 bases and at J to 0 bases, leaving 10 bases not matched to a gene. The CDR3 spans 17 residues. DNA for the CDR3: TGTGCCAGCATCCCCCTCGGACAGGGGAACTCCTACAATGAGCAGTTCTTC. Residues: CASIPLGQGNSYNEQFF.

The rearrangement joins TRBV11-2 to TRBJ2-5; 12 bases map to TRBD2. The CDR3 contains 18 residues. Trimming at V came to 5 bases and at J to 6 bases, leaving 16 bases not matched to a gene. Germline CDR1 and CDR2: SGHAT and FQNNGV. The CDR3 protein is CASSTNRGTSGGIQTQYF. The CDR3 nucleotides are TGTGCCAGCAGCACTAATCGGGGAACTAGCGGGGGGATACAGACCCAGTACTTC.

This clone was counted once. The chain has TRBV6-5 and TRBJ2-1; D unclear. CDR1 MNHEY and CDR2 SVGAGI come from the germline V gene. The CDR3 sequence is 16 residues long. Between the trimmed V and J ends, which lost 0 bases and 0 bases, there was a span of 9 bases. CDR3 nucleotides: TGTGCCAGCAGTTACTCGCACTCGAGCTCCTACAATGAGCAGTTCTTC. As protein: CASSYSHSSSYNEQFF.

CDR3 amino acids: CASSLGQGFEKLFF. The CDR3 nucleotides read TGTGCCAGCAGCTTGGGACAGGGGTTTGAAAAACTGTTTTTT. This chain connects TRBV7-9 to TRBJ1-4; 10 nucleotides agree with TRBD1. The CDR3 totals 14 residues. V was clipped by 3 bases and J by 7 bases; unmatched bases: 2. Germline V gives CDR1 SEHNR, CDR2 FQNEAQ (reference sequence).